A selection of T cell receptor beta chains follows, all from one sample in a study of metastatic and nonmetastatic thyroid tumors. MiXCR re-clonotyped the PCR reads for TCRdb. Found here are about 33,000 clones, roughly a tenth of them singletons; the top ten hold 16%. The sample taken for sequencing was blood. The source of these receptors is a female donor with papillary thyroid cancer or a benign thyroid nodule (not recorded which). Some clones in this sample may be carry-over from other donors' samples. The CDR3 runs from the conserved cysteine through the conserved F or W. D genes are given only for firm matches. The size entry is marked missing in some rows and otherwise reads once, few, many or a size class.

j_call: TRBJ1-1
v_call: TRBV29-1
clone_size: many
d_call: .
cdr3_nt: TGCAGCGTGGGAACAGGGAGGACTGAAGCTTTCTTT
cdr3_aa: CSVGTGRTEAFF

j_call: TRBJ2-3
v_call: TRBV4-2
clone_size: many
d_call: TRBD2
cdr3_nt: TGTGCCAGCAGCCAGTTCCTAGCGGTTGATACGCAGTATTTT
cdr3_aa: CASSQFLAVDTQYF

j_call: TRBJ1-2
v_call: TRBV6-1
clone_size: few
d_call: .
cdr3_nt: TGTGCCAGCAGTCCGACCCGGACACCCAAGGGGGGCTACACCTTC
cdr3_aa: CASSPTRTPKGGYTF

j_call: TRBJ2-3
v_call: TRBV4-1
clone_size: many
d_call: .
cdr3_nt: TGCGCCAGCAGCCCGTACAGCACAGATACGCAGTATTTT
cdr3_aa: CASSPYSTDTQYF

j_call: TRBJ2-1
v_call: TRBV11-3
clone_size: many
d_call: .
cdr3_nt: TGTGCCAGCAGCTTAGACTCGATTAACTTCAATGAGCAGTTCTTC
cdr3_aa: CASSLDSINFNEQFF

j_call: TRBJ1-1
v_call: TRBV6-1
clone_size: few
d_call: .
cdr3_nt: TGTGCCAGCAGTAACGCAGGCTTTGAAGCTTTCTTT
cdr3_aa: CASSNAGFEAFF

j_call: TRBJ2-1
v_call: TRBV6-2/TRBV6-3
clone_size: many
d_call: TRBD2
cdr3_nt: TGTGCCAGCAGTTACCAGCGGGAAGGGGATGAGCAGTTCTTC
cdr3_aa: CASSYQREGDEQFF

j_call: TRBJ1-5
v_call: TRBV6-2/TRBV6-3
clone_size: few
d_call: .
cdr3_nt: TGTGCCAGCGGTTTTATGACAATCAATCAGCCCCAGCATTTT
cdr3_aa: CASGFMTINQPQHF

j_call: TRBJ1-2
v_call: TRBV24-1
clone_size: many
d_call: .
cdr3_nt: TGTGCCACCAGTGCAGGAGGGGAGGGCTATGGCTACACCTTC
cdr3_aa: CATSAGGEGYGYTF

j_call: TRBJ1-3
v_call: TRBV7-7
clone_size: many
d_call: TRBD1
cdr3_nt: TGTGCTAGCAGCTCGGGGACAGGGGCCGGAAACACCATATATTTT
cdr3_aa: CASSSGTGAGNTIYF

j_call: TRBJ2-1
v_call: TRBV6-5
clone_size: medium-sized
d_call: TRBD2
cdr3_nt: TGTGCCAGCAGCCGTGGGACTAGCGGGAGGTGGGACAATGAGCAGTTCTTC
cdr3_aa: CASSRGTSGRWDNEQFF

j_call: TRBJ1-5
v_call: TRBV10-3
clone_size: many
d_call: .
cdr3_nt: TGTGCCATCAGTGAGTCAGGCAGCCGCAATCAGCCCCAGCATTTT
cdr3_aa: CAISESGSRNQPQHF

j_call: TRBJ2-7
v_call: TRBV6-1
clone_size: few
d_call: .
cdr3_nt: TGTGCCAGCACCTCCCGGGAGACCTACGAGCAGTACTTC
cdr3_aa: CASTSRETYEQYF

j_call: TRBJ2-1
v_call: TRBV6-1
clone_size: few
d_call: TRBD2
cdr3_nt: TGTGCCAGCAGTCCCCCTAGCGGGGGGCTTGGTAATGAGCAGTTCTTC
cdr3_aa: CASSPPSGGLGNEQFF

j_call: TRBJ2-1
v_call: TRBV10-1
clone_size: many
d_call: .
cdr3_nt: TGCGCCAGCAGTGTTTCCCACAGGAATGAGCAGTTCTTC
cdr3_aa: CASSVSHRNEQFF

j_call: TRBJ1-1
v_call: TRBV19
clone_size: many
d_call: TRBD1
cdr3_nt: TGTGCTCCGCAACCCACAGGGGAAGAGGATTACACTGAAGCTTTCTTT
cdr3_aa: CAPQPTGEEDYTEAFF

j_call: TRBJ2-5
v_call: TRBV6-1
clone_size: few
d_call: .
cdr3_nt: TGTGCCAGCAGTGATGGGTGGGGGATCCAAGAGACCCAGTACTTC
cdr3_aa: CASSDGWGIQETQYF

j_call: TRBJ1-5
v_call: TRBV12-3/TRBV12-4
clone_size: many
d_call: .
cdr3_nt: TGTGCCAGCAGTACCGGACAGTTTCAGCCCCAGCATTTT
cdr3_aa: CASSTGQFQPQHF

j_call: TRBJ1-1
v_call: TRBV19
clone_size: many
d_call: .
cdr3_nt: TGTGCCAGTAGTAGGTCGAAGAACACTGAAGCTTTCTTT
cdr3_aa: CASSRSKNTEAFF

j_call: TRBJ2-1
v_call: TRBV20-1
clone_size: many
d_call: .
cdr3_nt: TGCAGTGCCACAGTCTACAGCAGGGGTTACAATGAGCAGTTCTTC
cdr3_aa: CSATVYSRGYNEQFF

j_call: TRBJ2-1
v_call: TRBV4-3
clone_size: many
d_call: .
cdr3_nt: TGCGCCAGCAGCCAAGGGCGGCAGTCATATGAGCAGTTCTTC
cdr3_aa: CASSQGRQSYEQFF

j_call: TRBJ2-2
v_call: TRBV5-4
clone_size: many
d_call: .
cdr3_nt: TGTGCCAGCAGCCCACGGGTCCTGAACACCGGGGAGCTGTTTTTT
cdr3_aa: CASSPRVLNTGELFF

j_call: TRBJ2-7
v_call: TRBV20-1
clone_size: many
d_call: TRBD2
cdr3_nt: TGCAGTGCTAGCTCCCAGAGCGGGAGGGCGGCCCCGCGAAGCGAGCAGTACTTC
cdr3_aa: CSASSQSGRAAPRSEQYF

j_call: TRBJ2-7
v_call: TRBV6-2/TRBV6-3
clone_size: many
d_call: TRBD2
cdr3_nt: TGTGCCAGCAGAAACGGACTAGCGGGGGGGAAAATCAACGAGCAGTACTTC
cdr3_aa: CASRNGLAGGKINEQYF

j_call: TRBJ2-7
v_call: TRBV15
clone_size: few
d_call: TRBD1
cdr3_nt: TGTACCACCAGCGGTTACCGGGACAGGGCCTTCGTGTACTTC
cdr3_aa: CTTSGYRDRAFVYF

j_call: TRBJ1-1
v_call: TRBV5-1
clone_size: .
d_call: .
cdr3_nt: TGCGCCAGCAGCTTGAAATTTGGGAAGAGCACTGAAGCTTTCTTT
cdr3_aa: CASSLKFGKSTEAFF

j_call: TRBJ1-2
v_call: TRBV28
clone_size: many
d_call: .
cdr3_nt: TGTGCCAGCAGCCGTACCCCGGGATCTAACTATGGCTACACCTTC
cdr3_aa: CASSRTPGSNYGYTF

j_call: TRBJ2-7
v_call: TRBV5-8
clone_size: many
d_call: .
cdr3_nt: TGTGCCAGCAGCTCCCGCGGCGCGGGGACGTACGAGCAGTACTTC
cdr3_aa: CASSSRGAGTYEQYF

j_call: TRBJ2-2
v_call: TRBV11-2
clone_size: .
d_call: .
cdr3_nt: TGTGCCAGCAGCTGGGGAGGCAACACCGGGGAGCTGTTTTTT
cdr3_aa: CASSWGGNTGELFF

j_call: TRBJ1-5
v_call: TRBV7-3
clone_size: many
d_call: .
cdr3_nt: TGTGCCAGCAGCTTTGATAGCAATCAGCCCCAGCATTTT
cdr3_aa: CASSFDSNQPQHF

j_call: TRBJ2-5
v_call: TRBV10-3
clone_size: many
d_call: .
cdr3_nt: TGTGCCATCAGCTCAGGACGGCGAGAGACCCAGTACTTC
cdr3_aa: CAISSGRRETQYF

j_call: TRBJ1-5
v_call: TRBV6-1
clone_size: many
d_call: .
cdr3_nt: TGTGCCAGCAGCGCCCGGGGGGCGTATAGTCAGCCCCAGCATTTT
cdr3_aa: CASSARGAYSQPQHF

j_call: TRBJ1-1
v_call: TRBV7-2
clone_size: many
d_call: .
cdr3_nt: TGTGCCAGCAGCTACGGATCCGGCACTGAAGCTTTCTTT
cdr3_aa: CASSYGSGTEAFF

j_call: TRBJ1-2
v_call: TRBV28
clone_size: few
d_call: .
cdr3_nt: TGTGCCAGCAGGCAGGGTGCCTATGGCTACACCTTC
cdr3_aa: CASRQGAYGYTF

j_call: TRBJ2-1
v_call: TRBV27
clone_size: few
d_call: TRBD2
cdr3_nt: TGTGCCAGCAGTTTTCGAGGACTAGCCAGCTCCTACAATGAGCAGTTCTTC
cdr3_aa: CASSFRGLASSYNEQFF

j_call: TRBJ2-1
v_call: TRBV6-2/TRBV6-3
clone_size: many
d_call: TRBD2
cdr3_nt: TGTGCCAGCAGTTACAGCACTAGCGGATACAATGAGCAGTTCTTC
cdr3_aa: CASSYSTSGYNEQFF

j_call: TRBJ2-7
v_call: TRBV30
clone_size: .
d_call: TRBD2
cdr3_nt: TGTGCCTGGAGTAGGCTAGCGGGAGCGTACGAGCAGTACTTC
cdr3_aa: CAWSRLAGAYEQYF

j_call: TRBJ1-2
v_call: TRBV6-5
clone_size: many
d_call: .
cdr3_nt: TGTGCCAGCAGTTACTTCCGGGACTGGGCCGGCTACACCTTC
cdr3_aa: CASSYFRDWAGYTF

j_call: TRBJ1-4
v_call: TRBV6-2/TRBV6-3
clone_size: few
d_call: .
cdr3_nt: .
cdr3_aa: CASSTSSRINEKLFF

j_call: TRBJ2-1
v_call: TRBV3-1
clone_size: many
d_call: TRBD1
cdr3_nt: TGTGCCAGCAGCCCTTCGGGACAGGGGAACCCTGAGCAGTTCTTC
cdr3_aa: CASSPSGQGNPEQFF

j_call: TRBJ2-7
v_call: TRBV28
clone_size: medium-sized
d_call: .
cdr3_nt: TGTGCCAGCAGCCCCTCGGGTGAGCAGTACTTC
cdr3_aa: CASSPSGEQYF

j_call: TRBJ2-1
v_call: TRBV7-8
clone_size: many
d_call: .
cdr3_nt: TGTGCCAGCAGCTCCCTTCGCTACAATGAGCAGTTCTTC
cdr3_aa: CASSSLRYNEQFF

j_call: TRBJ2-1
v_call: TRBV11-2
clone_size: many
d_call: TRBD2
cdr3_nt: TGTGCCAGCAGCCGAGGGACTAGCGGTGACAATGAGCAGTTCTTC
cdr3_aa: CASSRGTSGDNEQFF

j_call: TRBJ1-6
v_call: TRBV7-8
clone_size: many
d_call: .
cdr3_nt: TGTGCCAGCAGCGTCCGTAGGCAGGGTGGTTCACCCCTCCACTTT
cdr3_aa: CASSVRRQGGSPLHF

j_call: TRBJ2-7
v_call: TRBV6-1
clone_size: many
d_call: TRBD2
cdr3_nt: TGTGCCAGCAGCGGGACTAGGGTGAACGAGCAGTACTTC
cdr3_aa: CASSGTRVNEQYF

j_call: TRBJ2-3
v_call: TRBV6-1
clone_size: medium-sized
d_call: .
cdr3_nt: TGTGCCAGCGGGGAGCCCGGCACAGATACGCAGTATTTT
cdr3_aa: CASGEPGTDTQYF

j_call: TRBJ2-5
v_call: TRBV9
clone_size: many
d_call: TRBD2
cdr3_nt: TGTGCCAGCAGCGGAGGGTCGGCGGGAGGGGGAGAGACCCAGTACTTC
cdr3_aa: CASSGGSAGGGETQYF

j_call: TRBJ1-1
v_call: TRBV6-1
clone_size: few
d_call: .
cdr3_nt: TGTGCCAGCAGTGAATTAAGTGTGGCTGAAGCTTTCTTT
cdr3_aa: CASSELSVAEAFF

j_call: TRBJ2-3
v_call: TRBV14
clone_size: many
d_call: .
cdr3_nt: TGTGCCAGCAGCCAAGCCAGTAGGGCGGATACGCAGTATTTT
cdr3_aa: CASSQASRADTQYF

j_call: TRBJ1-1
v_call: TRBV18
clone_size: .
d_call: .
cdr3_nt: TGTGCCAGCTCACCCGGACAGATGACTGAAGCTTTCTTT
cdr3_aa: CASSPGQMTEAFF

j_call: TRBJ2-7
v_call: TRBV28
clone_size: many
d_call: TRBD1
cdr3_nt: TGTGCCAGCAGAACACAGGGGGCTTTCTACGAGCAGTACTTC
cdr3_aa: CASRTQGAFYEQYF

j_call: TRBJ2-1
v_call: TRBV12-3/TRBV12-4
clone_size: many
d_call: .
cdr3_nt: TGTGCCAGCAGTTTTAAGGGCCACAATGAGCAGTTCTTC
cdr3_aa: CASSFKGHNEQFF